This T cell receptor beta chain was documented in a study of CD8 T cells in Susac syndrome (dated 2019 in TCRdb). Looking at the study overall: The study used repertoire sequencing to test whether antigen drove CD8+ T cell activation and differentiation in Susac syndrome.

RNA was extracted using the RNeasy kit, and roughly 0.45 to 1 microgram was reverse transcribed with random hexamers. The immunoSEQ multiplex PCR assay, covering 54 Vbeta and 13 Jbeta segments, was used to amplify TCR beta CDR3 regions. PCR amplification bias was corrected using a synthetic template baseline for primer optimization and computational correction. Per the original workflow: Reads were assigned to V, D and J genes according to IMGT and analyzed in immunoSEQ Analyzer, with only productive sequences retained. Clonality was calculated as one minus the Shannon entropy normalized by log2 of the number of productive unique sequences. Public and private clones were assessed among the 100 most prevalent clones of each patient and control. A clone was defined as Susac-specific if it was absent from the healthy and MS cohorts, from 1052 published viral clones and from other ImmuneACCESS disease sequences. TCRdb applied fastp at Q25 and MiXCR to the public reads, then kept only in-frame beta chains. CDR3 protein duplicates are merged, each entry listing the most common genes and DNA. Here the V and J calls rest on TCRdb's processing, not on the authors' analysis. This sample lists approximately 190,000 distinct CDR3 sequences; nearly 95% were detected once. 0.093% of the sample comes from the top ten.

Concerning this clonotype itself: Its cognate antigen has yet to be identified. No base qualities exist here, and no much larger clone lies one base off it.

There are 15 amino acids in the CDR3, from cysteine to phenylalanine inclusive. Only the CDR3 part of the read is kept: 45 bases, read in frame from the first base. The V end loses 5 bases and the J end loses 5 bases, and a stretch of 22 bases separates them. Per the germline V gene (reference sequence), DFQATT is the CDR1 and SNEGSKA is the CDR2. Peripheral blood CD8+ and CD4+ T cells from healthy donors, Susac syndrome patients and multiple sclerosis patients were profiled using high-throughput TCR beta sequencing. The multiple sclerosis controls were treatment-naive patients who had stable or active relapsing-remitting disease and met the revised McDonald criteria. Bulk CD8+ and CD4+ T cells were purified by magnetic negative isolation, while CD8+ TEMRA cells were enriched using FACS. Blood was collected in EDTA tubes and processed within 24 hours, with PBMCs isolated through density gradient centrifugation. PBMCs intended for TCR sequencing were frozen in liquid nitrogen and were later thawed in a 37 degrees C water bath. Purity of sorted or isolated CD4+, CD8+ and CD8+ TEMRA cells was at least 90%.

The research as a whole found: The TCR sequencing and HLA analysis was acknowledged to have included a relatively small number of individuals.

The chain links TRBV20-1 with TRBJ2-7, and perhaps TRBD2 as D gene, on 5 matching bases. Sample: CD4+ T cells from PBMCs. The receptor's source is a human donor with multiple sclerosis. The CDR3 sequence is CSAQTSSRLGHEQYF. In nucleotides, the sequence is TGCAGTGCTCAAACTAGTTCGCGGCTCGGCCACGAGCAGTACTTC.